Listed below are T cell receptor beta chains from one sample, sequenced in a study of blood T cell repertoires in COVID-19. Assay: immunoSEQ multiplex PCR; the TCRdb copy retains only in-frame clones and omits some. The sample carries over 200,000 clones, roughly 85% recorded once. The sample taken for sequencing was peripheral blood. These receptors were obtained from a woman in her late teens or twenties who had recovered from COVID-19. CDR3s include the opening cysteine and the closing phenylalanine or tryptophan. D genes are given only for firm matches. Only some rows state a clone size, as once, few, many or a class for expanded clones.

V	D	size	J	DNA	CDR3
TRBV3-1/TRBV3-2	-	-	TRBJ1-4	TGTGCCAGCAGCCGACACAGAGAACTGTTTTTT	CASSRHRELFF
TRBV6-1	-	once	TRBJ1-5	TGTGCCAGCAGTGAAGACCCCGCTCGGGGCAATCAGCCCCAGCATTTT	CASSEDPARGNQPQHF
TRBV7-9	-	-	TRBJ2-7	TGTGCCAGCAGCCTTGGACTACTCTACGAGCAGTACTTC	CASSLGLLYEQYF
TRBV27	TRBD1	-	TRBJ1-5	TGTGCCAGCAGCCTCACAGGGGTAGGCAATCAGCCCCAGCATTTT	CASSLTGVGNQPQHF
TRBV2	TRBD2	-	TRBJ2-2	TGTGCCAGCAGTGAATACTTCCCGGGACTAGCGGGCATCGCGAACACCGGGGAGCTGTTTTTT	CASSEYFPGLAGIANTGELFF
TRBV2	-	-	TRBJ1-2	TGTGCCAGTCAACTACAGGGAAACTATGGCTACACCTTC	CASQLQGNYGYTF
TRBV27	TRBD1	-	TRBJ1-2	TGTGCCAGCAGCCGGACAGGGAGAGGCTACACCTTC	CASSRTGRGYTF
TRBV18	-	-	TRBJ1-3	TGTGCCAGCTCACCACAGAGAGGGTTGTCTGGAAACACCATATATTTT	CASSPQRGLSGNTIYF
TRBV2	-	-	TRBJ2-1	TGTGCCAGCAGTGTCCAACTAGCCTCGCCCTACAATGAGCAGTTCTTC	CASSVQLASPYNEQFF
TRBV7-9	TRBD2	-	TRBJ2-1	TGTGCCAGCAGCCGGTCGATTACTAGCGGCTCCTACAATGAGCAGTTCTTC	CASSRSITSGSYNEQFF
TRBV19	-	once	TRBJ1-2	TGTGCCAGTAGTCACCCTAGTAGGCCAGCTGGCTACACCTTC	CASSHPSRPAGYTF
TRBV19	-	-	TRBJ2-3	TGTGCCAGTAGTCAACGGGAACTAAGCACAGATACGCAGTATTTT	CASSQRELSTDTQYF
TRBV18	TRBD1	many	TRBJ2-1	TGTGCCAGCTCACCAGGGGGGACAGGAACGTACAATGAGCAGTTCTTC	CASSPGGTGTYNEQFF
TRBV19	-	-	TRBJ2-7	TGTGCCAGTAGTATTGGAACAGGAAGCTCCTACGAGCAGTACTTC	CASSIGTGSSYEQYF
TRBV28	-	-	TRBJ1-6	TGTGCCGGCAACAGGGTCGTGAATTCACCCCTCCACTTT	CAGNRVVNSPLHF
TRBV4-1	-	-	TRBJ1-2	TGCGCCAGCAGCCAACACGAGAACTATGGCTACACCTTC	CASSQHENYGYTF
TRBV9	TRBD2	few	TRBJ2-3	TGTGCCAGCAGCCCCCGACTAGCGGGAGGGCCAAGTTTAACAGATACGCAGTATTTT	CASSPRLAGGPSLTDTQYF
TRBV12-2	-	-	TRBJ1-3	TGTGCAAGTCGCTCAAATTACAAAACAGGGATTGGAAACACCATATATTTT	CASRSNYKTGIGNTIYF
TRBV12-3/TRBV12-4	-	once	TRBJ2-5	TGTGCCAGCAGTTTGTACGGGCAAGAGACCCAGTACTTC	CASSLYGQETQYF
TRBV5-1	TRBD2	-	TRBJ2-1	TGCGCCAGCAGCTTGAACGTGGGAGGGCCTGGCAATGAGCAGTTCTTC	CASSLNVGGPGNEQFF
TRBV18	TRBD1	-	TRBJ1-2	TGTGCCAGCTCACCCGGACAGGGAGATGGCTACACCTTC	CASSPGQGDGYTF
TRBV18	-	-	TRBJ1-5	TGTGCCAGCTCAGGGGCGCTCAATCAGCCCCAGCATTTT	CASSGALNQPQHF
TRBV6-2/TRBV6-3	TRBD1	-	TRBJ1-5	TGTGCCAGCAGTTACCGCGGACAGGGCGACCAGCCCCAGCATTTT	CASSYRGQGDQPQHF
TRBV9	TRBD2	-	TRBJ2-1	TGTGCCAGCAGCGTAGGGCTAGCGGGAGACAATGAGCAGTTCTTC	CASSVGLAGDNEQFF
TRBV30	TRBD2	-	TRBJ2-7	TGTGCCTGGAGACCAAGCGGGAGGGGCAACGAGCAGTACTTC	CAWRPSGRGNEQYF
TRBV5-6	-	once	TRBJ2-3	TGTGCCAGCAGCTTCATAGATACGCAGTATTTT	CASSFIDTQYF
TRBV11-2	-	-	TRBJ2-1	TGTGCCAGCAGCCCCGCTCCAGATGAGCAGTTCTTC	CASSPAPDEQFF
TRBV6-2/TRBV6-3	-	-	TRBJ2-1	TGTGCCAGCAGTTACCGCGAGAGCTCCTACAATGAGCAGTTCTTC	CASSYRESSYNEQFF
TRBV18	TRBD1	-	TRBJ1-2	TGTGCCAGCTCAGGGGACAGGGGGCACTATGGCTACACCTTC	CASSGDRGHYGYTF
TRBV12-5	-	few	TRBJ1-2	TGTGCTAGTGGTCTTACAGGGACCCTCGGCTACACCTTC	CASGLTGTLGYTF
TRBV19	TRBD1	-	TRBJ1-5	TGTGCCACCCGGACAGGCCTTAGCAATCAGCCCCAGCATTTT	CATRTGLSNQPQHF
TRBV5-4	TRBD2	few	TRBJ2-3	TGTGCCAGCAGCCCGCCGACTAGCGGGATTGATACGCAGTATTTT	CASSPPTSGIDTQYF
TRBV7-9	-	few	TRBJ2-3	TGTGCCAGCAGCTTAGGACTATCTGCAGATACGCAGTATTTT	CASSLGLSADTQYF
TRBV9	-	-	TRBJ1-4	TGTGCCAGCAGCGAGGGACCTCTAAGGGGGGAAAAACTGTTTTTT	CASSEGPLRGEKLFF
TRBV2	TRBD2	-	TRBJ2-7	TGTGCCAGCAGTGTAACTAGCGGAAGACAAATTGGGTACGAGCAGTACTTC	CASSVTSGRQIGYEQYF
TRBV3-1/TRBV3-2	TRBD1	-	TRBJ1-2	TGTGCCAGCAGCCAACGGGGACAGGGGAGGGTCACCTTC	CASSQRGQGRVTF
TRBV5-1	-	-	TRBJ1-1	TGCGCCAGCAGCTTGGCCTCAGGGAACACTGAAGCTTTCTTT	CASSLASGNTEAFF
TRBV5-1	TRBD1	-	TRBJ2-7	TGCGCCAGCAGCTTTGACAGGGTAGCGTTCGAGCAGTACTTC	CASSFDRVAFEQYF
TRBV18	-	-	TRBJ2-7	TGTGCCAGCTCACCCCGGAGGGGCGAGCAGTACTTC	CASSPRRGEQYF
TRBV7-2	-	-	TRBJ2-1	TGTGCCAGCAGCTTAGGCTGGGAGGACTACAATGAGCAGTTCTTC	CASSLGWEDYNEQFF
TRBV6-6	TRBD2	-	TRBJ2-5	TGTGCCAGCAGTCGGATAAGAGCGGGAGGGGAAGAGACCCAGTACTTC	CASSRIRAGGEETQYF
TRBV29-1	TRBD1	-	TRBJ2-3	TGCAGCGTTGAGGTACAGGGGGCAGCAGATACGCAGTATTTT	CSVEVQGAADTQYF
TRBV11-3	-	-	TRBJ1-1	TGTGCCAGCAGTTTGGACAGTTCCACTGAAGCTTTCTTT	CASSLDSSTEAFF
TRBV6-2/TRBV6-3	TRBD2	-	TRBJ2-1	TGTGCCAGCAGCGGGACTAGCGGGGGTAATGAGCAGTTCTTC	CASSGTSGGNEQFF
TRBV6-5	-	-	TRBJ2-1	TGTGCCAGCAGTTACCCGAGTCGTCGAAATGAGCAGTTCTTC	CASSYPSRRNEQFF
TRBV13	-	-	TRBJ2-2	TGTGCCAGCAGCAACACGGGGACACCGAACACCGGGGAGCTGTTTTTT	CASSNTGTPNTGELFF
TRBV3-1/TRBV3-2	TRBD1	once	TRBJ2-7	TGTGCCAGCAGCCGACTCCCCGGCAGGGGGACAGGGGCCTACGAGCAGTACTTC	CASSRLPGRGTGAYEQYF
TRBV4-2	TRBD1	few	TRBJ2-7	TGTGCCAGCAGCCAAGACAGGGGGATCCAGTACTTC	CASSQDRGIQYF